Sequencing of this T cell receptor beta chain was carried out in a study of blood T cell repertoires in COVID-19. Study details: Researchers got acute and convalescent COVID-19 samples from the United States, Italy and Spain. T cells, B-cell-depleted T cells, or PBMCs provided the cDNA or gDNA that served as material.

CDR3 length equals 17 residues. V lost 5 bases to trimming and J lost 1 base; unmatched junction nucleotides: 7. Germline CDR1 reads WNHNN; CDR2 reads SYGVQD (reference sequence). Authors' processing steps: How many nucleated cells were present was estimated from reference gene primer amplification. Sequenced by immunoSEQ multiplex PCR; TCRdb stores in-frame clones only, minus some. The D gene and trimming were derived from the DNA, and the V and J assignments and clone size from that table. Of around 200,000 clones listed, about 80% were seen once; the top ten hold roughly 2.6%. Specimen: peripheral blood. The TCR was taken from a human donor with acute or convalescent COVID-19. The donor label of this sample is uncertain. The chain employs TRBV10-1 and TRBJ2-3; 12 bases are a match to TRBD2. The CDR3: CASSKTSGGPGTDTQYF. CDR3 DNA: TGCGCCAGCAGTAAGACTAGCGGGGGCCCCGGCACAGATACGCAGTATTTT.